The 13 T cell receptor beta chains listed next were all sequenced from one sample in a study of regulatory T cells in long-lasting Graves disease. Arm-PCR with iRepertoire HTBI primers amplified the CDR3 regions for these TCR beta libraries. TCRdb re-called the multiplex PCR reads with MiXCR, one entry per CDR3 protein. The profile shows 700,000 or so distinct CDR3 sequences, around 30% of them singletons. Regarding time point: persistent/refractory GD, antithyroid drugs over 5 years with positive TRAb. PBMC RNA was the source of the TCR library. The sequencing here drew on peripheral blood mononuclear cells (PBMCs), taken when the disease was refractory, from a patient treated with antithyroid drugs. The receptor source for this set is a female donor with Graves disease.

Notes on this clonotype: A much larger clone sits a single nucleotide away, making a read error possible. The chain combines TRBV11-2 with TRBJ2-7; TRBD1 matches at 7 bases. The germline CDR1 and CDR2 sequences are SGHAT and FQNNGV. The CDR3 loop spans 14 amino acids. Unmatched junction bases numbered 10, after V lost 2 bases and J lost 9 bases. CDR3 protein: CASSLIGTALGQYF. The CDR3 nucleotides read TGTGCCAGCAGCTTAATCGGGACAGCCCTGGGGCAGTACTTC. The complete variable domain, with remaining parts taken from reference TRBV11-2 and TRBJ2-7, reads EAGVAQSPRYKIIEKRQSVAFWCNPISGHATLYWYQQILGQGPKLLIQFQNNGVVDDSQLPKDRFSAERLKGVDSTLKIQPAKLEDSAVYLCASSLIGTALGQYFGPGTRLTVT.

V usage is TRBV5-5 and J usage is TRBJ2-7, with TRBD1 identical over 7 bases. Germline values: CDR1 SGHKS, CDR2 YYEKEE (reference sequence). There are 14 residues in the CDR3. V was clipped by 3 bases and J by 3 bases; unmatched bases: 6. The CDR3 DNA is TGTGCCAGCAGCTGGGGGACAGACGACTACGAGCAGTACTTC. Translating gives CASSWGTDDYEQYF.

This clonotype occurred a few times. The chain joins TRBV19 to TRBJ2-2, with D possibly called TRBD1 or TRBD2 (5 bases each). CDR3 length: 11 amino acids. The V end was cut by 9 bases, the J end by 6 bases, with 8 bases between. From germline, CDR1 is LNHDA and CDR2 SQIVND (reference sequence). CDR3 loop: CASGTAGELFF. The CDR3 nucleotides are TGTGCCAGCGGGACGGCCGGGGAGCTGTTTTTT.

This clonotype was counted between two and nine times. The chain joins TRBV19 to TRBJ2-5, with 7 positions matching TRBD2. There are 14 residues in the CDR3. Trimming at V came to 3 bases and at J to 5 bases, leaving 6 bases not matched to a gene. CDR1 is LNHDA, CDR2 SQIVND, per germline (reference sequence). The CDR3 bases are TGTGCCAGTAGTATGTGGGAGGGCCGTGAGACCCAGTACTTC. Protein: CASSMWEGRETQYF.

This clonotype came up a few times. This chain connects TRBV10-3 to TRBJ1-2; possible D gene TRBD1, 6 bases. Between the trimmed V and J ends, which lost 5 bases and 3 bases, there was a span of 16 bases. The CDR3 runs to 15 residues. Germline values: CDR1 ENHRY, CDR2 SYGVKD. CDR3: CAISKGHAKDYGYTF. The DNA of the CDR3 is TGTGCCATCAGTAAGGGACACGCCAAGGACTATGGCTACACCTTC.

This clonotype occurred many times. As DNA, the CDR3 is TGTGCCAGCAGTGAACCGACGCTCGGCCAAGAGACCCAGTACTTC. Its translation is CASSEPTLGQETQYF. The chain is built from TRBV25-1 and TRBJ2-5; D unclear. The V and J ends lost 2 bases and 1 base respectively, with 11 bases between them. The germline V gene encodes CDR1 MGHDK and CDR2 SYGVNS. The CDR3 has 15 amino acids.

The sample holds a few counts of this clonotype. V usage is TRBV20-1 and J usage is TRBJ1-2; D gene unclear. The CDR3 is made up of 11 amino acids. The V gene's germline CDR1 is DFQATT and CDR2 SNEGSKA (reference sequence). Trimming took 0 bases from V and 8 from J, leaving 7 bases between them. The CDR3 DNA reads TGCAGTGCTAGAGAGGGATGGGGCTACACCTTC. Its protein is CSAREGWGYTF.

The chain joins TRBV5-6 to TRBJ2-7, with 7 bases that match TRBD2. J was trimmed by 3 bases and V by 4 bases; bases with no gene match: 7. The germline V gene encodes CDR1 SGHDT and CDR2 YYEEEE. The CDR3 spans 14 residues. The CDR3 bases are TGTGCCAGCAGCACGGGAGTAGCGGGCTACGAGCAGTACTTC. This codes for CASSTGVAGYEQYF.

This clonotype was detected many times. The chain is built from TRBV20-1 and TRBJ1-6; tentatively, D is TRBD1 (5 bases). CDR1 is DFQATT and CDR2 is SNEGSKA in the germline V gene (reference sequence). Between the trimmed V and J ends, which lost 0 bases and 9 bases, there was a span of 18 bases. CDR3 length equals 16 residues. The CDR3, as DNA: TGCAGTGCTAGAGATCTTTCCCGCTCGGGGGGTTCACCCCTCCACTTT. Its protein is CSARDLSRSGGSPLHF.

The chain links TRBV11-2 to TRBJ2-7; D gene unclear. Germline values: CDR1 SGHAT, CDR2 FQNNGV. This CDR3 has 14 residues. V lost 1 base and J 2 bases, leaving 9 bases between the germline ends. CDR3: CASSLGLTAYEQYF. The DNA for the CDR3 is TGTGCCAGCAGCTTAGGGTTAACTGCCTACGAGCAGTACTTC. Based on the CDR3 plus reference TRBV11-2 and TRBJ2-7, the full variable domain is EAGVAQSPRYKIIEKRQSVAFWCNPISGHATLYWYQQILGQGPKLLIQFQNNGVVDDSQLPKDRFSAERLKGVDSTLKIQPAKLEDSAVYLCASSLGLTAYEQYFGPGTRLTVT.

This rearrangement joins TRBV7-2 to TRBJ1-4; no clear D gene. This CDR3 contains 15 residues. The V end lost 1 base, the J end lost 7 bases, and 13 bases lay between the germline ends. Germline CDR1 and CDR2: SGHTA and FQGNSA. Here the CDR3 DNA reads TGTGCCAGCAGCTTAGTCGCTCGTGAGAGTGAAAAACTGTTTTTT. This translates into CASSLVARESEKLFF.

Notes on this clonotype: A much larger clone is a single base away; this may be a read error. The rearrangement uses TRBV20-1 and TRBJ2-5, with D tentatively TRBD1 (5 bases). Looked up from germline, CDR1 is DFQATT and CDR2 is SNEGSKA (reference sequence). The CDR3 length is 12 residues. The chain's CDR3 is CSARRTQEAQYF. CDR3 coding DNA: TGCAGTGCTAGGCGGACACAAGAGGCCCAGTACTTC.

The rearrangement links TRBV30 to TRBJ1-1; perhaps TRBD1 as D (5 bases). The CDR3 is 11 residues long. V was shortened by 4 bases and J by 8 bases, with 11 bases between the two germline ends. Germline-derived CDR1 and CDR2 are GTSNPN and SVGIG (reference sequence). The DNA of the CDR3 is TGTGCCTGGATGCGGACATCCGAAGCTTTCTTT. It yields the protein CAWMRTSEAFF.